Here is one T cell receptor beta chain with its context. Here immunoSEQ multiplex PCR was the method, and the copy in TCRdb shows in-frame clones only, minus some. Here the sample spans around 380,000 clones, approximately 86% being singletons. Germline loops: CDR1 SQVTM, CDR2 ANQGSEA. Trimming cost V 1 base and J 3 bases, with 9 bases left between them. The CDR3 has 13 residues. The data derive from a study of Ad26.COV2.S vaccination and SARS-CoV-2 variants. The overall study: The authors gave Ad26.COV2.S intramuscularly, either once or twice 56 days apart.

Indicated treatment: over 15 received Ad26.COV2.S at low or high dose, single or two shots; roughly five received placebo; per-sample allocation not given. Sample collection was performed on day 63 after the first vaccine or placebo injection. The sequencing used peripheral blood, collected in a trial of Ad26.COV2.S vaccine versus placebo. This TCR was sampled from a person aged 18-60 years who received the Ad26.COV2.S COVID-19 vaccine or a placebo. The chain has TRBV29-1 and TRBJ1-1; D unclear. For the CDR3, the DNA is TGCAGCGTTGAAGGTTTAAGGTACACTGAAGCTTTCTTT. This encodes CSVEGLRYTEAFF.